The clone carrying this TCR beta chain was counted between two and nine times. The antigen is unknown. At one end, the junction sequence differs from germline, possibly due to a read error. Study-wide results and caveats: Greatest tumor Treg TCR overlap was with tumor naive CD4+ cells.

TCRdb itself ran the 5' RACE reads through MiXCR, one entry per CDR3 protein. The sample lists about 42,000 distinct CDR3 sequences; 30% were seen once. The CDR3 is 13 amino acids. The germline V gene has CDR1 SGHRS and CDR2 YFSETQ. J is TRBJ2-5 and V is TRBV5-1; tentative D call: TRBD1 (6 bases). This clonotype was sampled from a female donor with breast cancer. Sequencing was carried out using tumor-infiltrating memory CD4+ T cells sorted from the breast tumor. Documented subset: memory CD4+ T cells, CD4+CD45RO+CD25-. The CDR3 protein is CASSGQGQGTQYF. The CDR3, as DNA: TGCGCCAGCAGCGGCCAGGGGCAAGGGACCCAGTACTTC.